The T cell receptor (beta chain) described here comes from a study of early T cells in non-severe SARS-CoV-2 infection. Study in general: Chains from this unsorted whole-blood bulk RNA could not be paired.

The CDR3 spans 14 residues. With 6 bases clipped from V and 7 bases from J, the junction kept 12 bases outside the gene matches. CDR1 is DFQATT, CDR2 SNEGSKA, per germline (reference sequence). Attachment of unique molecular identifiers to individual cDNA molecules was performed. TCRdb re-called the 5' RACE reads with MiXCR, one entry per CDR3 protein. Altogether some 96,000 distinct CDR3 sequences are present, more than 9.5% being singletons, with the ten largest covering roughly 4.8%. This chain uses TRBV20-1 with TRBJ2-7; 10 bases are shared with TRBD2. The input for sequencing was whole blood, taken at baseline. The TCR was taken from an adult who was a healthcare worker with PCR-confirmed SARS-CoV-2 infection or an uninfected control (not recorded which). CDR3 coding DNA: TGCAGTGCGAAGGAACCTAGCGGGAGAAGAGAGCAGTACTTC. Translating gives CSAKEPSGRREQYF.